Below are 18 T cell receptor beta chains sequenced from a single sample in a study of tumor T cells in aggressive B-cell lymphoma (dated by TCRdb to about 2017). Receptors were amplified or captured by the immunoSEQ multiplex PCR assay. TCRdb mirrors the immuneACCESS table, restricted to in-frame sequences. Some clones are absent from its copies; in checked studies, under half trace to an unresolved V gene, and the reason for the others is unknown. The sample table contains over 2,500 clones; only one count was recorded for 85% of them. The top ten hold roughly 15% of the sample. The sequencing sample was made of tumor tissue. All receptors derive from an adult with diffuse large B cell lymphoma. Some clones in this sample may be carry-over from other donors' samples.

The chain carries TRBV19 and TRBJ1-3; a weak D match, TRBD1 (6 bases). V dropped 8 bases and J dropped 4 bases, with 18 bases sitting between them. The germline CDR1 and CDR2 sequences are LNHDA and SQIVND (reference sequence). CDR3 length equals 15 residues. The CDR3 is CASSLDSSSGNTIYF. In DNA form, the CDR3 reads TGTGCCAGTTCGTTGGACAGCTCGTCCGGAAACACCATATATTTT. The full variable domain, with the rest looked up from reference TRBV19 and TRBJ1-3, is DGGITQSPKYLFRKEGQNVTLSCEQNLNHDAMYWYRQDPGQGLRLIYYSQIVNDFQKGDIAEGYSVSREKKESFPLTVTSAQKNPTAFYLCASSLDSSSGNTIYFGEGSWLTVV.

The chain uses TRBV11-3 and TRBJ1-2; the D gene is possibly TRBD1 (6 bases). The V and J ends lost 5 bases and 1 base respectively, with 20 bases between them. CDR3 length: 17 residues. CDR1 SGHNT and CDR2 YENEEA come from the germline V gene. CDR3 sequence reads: CASSPTYHGGGNYGYTF. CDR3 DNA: TGTGCCAGCAGCCCGACGTATCATGGGGGCGGTAACTATGGCTACACCTTC.

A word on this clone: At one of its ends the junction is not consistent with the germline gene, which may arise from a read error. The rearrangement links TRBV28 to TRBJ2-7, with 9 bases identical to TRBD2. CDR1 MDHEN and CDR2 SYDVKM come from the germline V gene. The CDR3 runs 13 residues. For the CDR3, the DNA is TGTGCCAGCAGTTTATCGAGCGGGGGGACCCTCCACTTC. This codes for CASSLSSGGTLHF.

The CDR3 DNA is TGTGCCAGCAGCTTGGTCTACGTACCGCGAGAGACCCAGTACTTC. Translation gives CASSLVYVPRETQYF. The chain couples TRBV5-6 to TRBJ2-5, with unresolved D. V gave up 0 bases and J gave up 4 bases, with 13 bases separating them. The CDR3 runs to 15 residues. The germline gives CDR1 SGHDT, CDR2 YYEEEE.

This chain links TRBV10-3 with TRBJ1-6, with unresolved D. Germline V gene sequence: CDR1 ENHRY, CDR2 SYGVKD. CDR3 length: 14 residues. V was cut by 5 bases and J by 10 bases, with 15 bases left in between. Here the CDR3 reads CAISPRRENSPLHF. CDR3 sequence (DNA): TGTGCCATCAGTCCCCGACGGGAGAACTCACCCCTCCACTTT.

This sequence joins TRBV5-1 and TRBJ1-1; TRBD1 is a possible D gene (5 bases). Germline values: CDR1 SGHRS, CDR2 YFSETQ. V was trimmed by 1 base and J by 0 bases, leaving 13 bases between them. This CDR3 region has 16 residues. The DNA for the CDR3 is TGCGCCAGCAGCTTGTATACAGGTTCGGTGAACACTGAAGCTTTCTTT. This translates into CASSLYTGSVNTEAFF.

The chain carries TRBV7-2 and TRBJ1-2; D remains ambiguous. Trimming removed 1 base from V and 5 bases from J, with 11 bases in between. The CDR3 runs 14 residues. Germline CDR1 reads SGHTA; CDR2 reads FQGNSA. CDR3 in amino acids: CASSLGPGSYGYTF. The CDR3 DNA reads TGTGCCAGCAGCTTAGGTCCAGGTTCATATGGCTACACCTTC.

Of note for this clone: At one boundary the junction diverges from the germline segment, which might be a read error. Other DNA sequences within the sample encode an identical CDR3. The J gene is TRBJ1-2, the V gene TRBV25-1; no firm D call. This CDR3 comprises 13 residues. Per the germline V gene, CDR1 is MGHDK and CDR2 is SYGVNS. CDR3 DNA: TGTGCCAGCAGTGACCCCCTTAACTATGGCTACACTTTC. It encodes CASSDPLNYGYTF.

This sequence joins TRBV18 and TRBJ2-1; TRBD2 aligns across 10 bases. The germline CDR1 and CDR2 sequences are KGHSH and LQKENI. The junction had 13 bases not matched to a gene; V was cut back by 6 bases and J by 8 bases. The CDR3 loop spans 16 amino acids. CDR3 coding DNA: TGTGCCAGCTCGAAGGCTTCGGGACTAGCGTTCGATGAGCAGTTCTTC. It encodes CASSKASGLAFDEQFF.

The CDR3 is CASSSYTTGQGRSQATNEKLFF. CDR3 nucleotide sequence: TGTGCCAGCAGTTCGTATACTACGGGACAGGGCCGCTCCCAAGCAACTAATGAAAAACTGTTTTTT. This chain joins TRBV28 and TRBJ1-4, with 9 bases aligning to TRBD1. The germline V gene has CDR1 MDHEN and CDR2 SYDVKM. The CDR3 is 22 amino acids. Trimming at V came to 4 bases and at J to 0 bases, leaving 21 bases not matched to a gene.

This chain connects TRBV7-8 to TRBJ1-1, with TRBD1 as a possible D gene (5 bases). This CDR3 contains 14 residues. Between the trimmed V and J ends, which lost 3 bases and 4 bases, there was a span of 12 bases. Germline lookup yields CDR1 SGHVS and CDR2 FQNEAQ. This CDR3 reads CASSFFRVATEAFF. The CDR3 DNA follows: TGTGCCAGCAGCTTTTTCAGGGTGGCCACTGAAGCTTTCTTT.

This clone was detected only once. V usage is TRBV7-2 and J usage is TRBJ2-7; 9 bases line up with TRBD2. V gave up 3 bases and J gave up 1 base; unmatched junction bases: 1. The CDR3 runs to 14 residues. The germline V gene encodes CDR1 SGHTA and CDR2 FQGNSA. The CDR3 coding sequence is TGTGCCAGCAGCTTTAGCGGGGGTTCCTACGAGCAGTACTTC. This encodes CASSFSGGSYEQYF.

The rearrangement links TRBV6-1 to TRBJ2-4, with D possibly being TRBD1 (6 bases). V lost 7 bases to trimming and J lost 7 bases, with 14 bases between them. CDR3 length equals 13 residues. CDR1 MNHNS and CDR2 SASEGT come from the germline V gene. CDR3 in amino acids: CASKTGHRNIQYF. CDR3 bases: TGTGCCAGCAAAACGGGACATAGGAACATTCAGTACTTC.

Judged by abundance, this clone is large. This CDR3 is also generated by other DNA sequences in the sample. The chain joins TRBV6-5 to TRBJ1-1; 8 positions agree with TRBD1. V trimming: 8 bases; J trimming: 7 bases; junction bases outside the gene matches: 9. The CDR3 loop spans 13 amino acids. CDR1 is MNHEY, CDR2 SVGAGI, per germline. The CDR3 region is CASRGQGSDEAFF. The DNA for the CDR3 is TGTGCCAGCCGCGGACAGGGTAGTGATGAAGCTTTCTTT.

In DNA form, the CDR3 reads TGCGCCAGCAGCCTCCAGGGCAGCTCTGGAAACACCATATATTTT. Amino acids: CASSLQGSSGNTIYF. The V gene is TRBV5-1, the J gene TRBJ1-3; a possible D gene is TRBD1 (5 bases). Per the germline V gene, CDR1 is SGHRS and CDR2 is YFSETQ. V lost 4 bases and J 0 bases, leaving 11 bases between the germline ends. The CDR3 runs 15 residues.

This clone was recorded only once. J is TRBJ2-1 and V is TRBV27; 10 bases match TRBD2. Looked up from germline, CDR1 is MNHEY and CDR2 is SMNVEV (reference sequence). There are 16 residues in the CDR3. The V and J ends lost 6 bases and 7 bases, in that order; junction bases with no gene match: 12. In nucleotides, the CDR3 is TGTGCCAGCAGCCGGACCCGGCCTAGCGGGAGTAATGAGCAGTTCTTC. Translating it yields CASSRTRPSGSNEQFF.

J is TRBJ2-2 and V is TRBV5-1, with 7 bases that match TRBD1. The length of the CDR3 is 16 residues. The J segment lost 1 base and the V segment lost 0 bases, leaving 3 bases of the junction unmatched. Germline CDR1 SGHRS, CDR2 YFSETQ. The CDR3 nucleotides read TGCGCCAGCAGCTTGGGCGGACAGGTGAACACCGGGGAGCTGTTTTTT. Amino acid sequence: CASSLGGQVNTGELFF.

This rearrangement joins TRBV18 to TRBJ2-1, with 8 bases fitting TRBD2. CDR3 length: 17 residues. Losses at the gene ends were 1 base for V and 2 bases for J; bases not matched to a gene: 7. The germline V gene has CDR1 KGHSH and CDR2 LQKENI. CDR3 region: CASSPLRTSPTYNEQFF. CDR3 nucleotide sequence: TGTGCCAGCTCACCACTAAGGACTAGCCCGACCTACAATGAGCAGTTCTTC.